What follows describes a single T cell receptor beta chain. The data derive from a study of blood T cell repertoires in COVID-19. Study-level information: Some COVID-19 samples were acute and others convalescent; all came from the United States, Italy and Spain. The cDNA or gDNA used as material had been derived from T cells, B-cell-depleted T cells, or PBMCs.

How the authors handled the data: Reference gene primers were amplified, and this amplification served to estimate nucleated cell counts. Clones were read by immunoSEQ multiplex PCR, and TCRdb kept only the in-frame ones, dropping some. V and J calls and clone size are those listed in that table; D and trimming were worked out from the DNA. The table records around 93,000 clones, roughly 82% of them present only once. V shed 3 bases and J shed 0 bases, with 12 bases lying between them. Germline V lookup: CDR1 SGHAT, CDR2 FQNNGV. This CDR3 spans 16 amino acids. This sequence was found in a man at least 80 years old with acute or convalescent COVID-19. The sample comprised peripheral blood. This chain links TRBV11-2 with TRBJ1-5; D not resolved. The CDR3 DNA is TGTGCCAGCAGCTTGACTGAGTCCCTTAGCAATCAGCCCCAGCATTTT. Its translation is CASSLTESLSNQPQHF.